Described below is a single T cell receptor (beta chain) sequence and its context. Its specificity is not known. This specimen belongs to a study of T-cell memory formation after mild COVID-19. The overall study: Largely, the TCR clusters proved donor specific.

The authors produced TCR alpha and TCR beta cDNA libraries with sample barcodes and UMIs by 5'RACE using constant-segment primers. TCRdb re-analysed the 5' RACE reads in MiXCR, keeping a single row per CDR3 protein. The data contain about 160,000 distinct CDR3 sequences, around a third of them singletons. The CDR3 loop spans 16 amino acids. The ends were cut back, 2 bases at V and 0 bases at J, with 10 bases in the middle. Germline CDR1 and CDR2: MGHRA and YSYEKL. Study-wide results and limits: The appearance of some responding clones in pre-infection memory suggested that cross-reactive memory joined. A balance of CD4 and CD8 characterized clones contracting day 15 to 85, whereas later expanders leaned CD4+.

Sequencing used PBMCs or a T cell subset sorted from them (not recorded which). The sequence came from an adult woman who had mild COVID-19 (a few samples of this study predate the infection). Cell type and time point are not known. This chain links TRBV4-1 with TRBJ2-2, with D perhaps matching TRBD2 (5 bases). The CDR3 DNA sequence: TGCGCCAGCAGCCAATCGGGAAGGGCGAACACCGGGGAGCTGTTTTTT. Amino acid sequence: CASSQSGRANTGELFF.